This entry concerns a single T cell receptor (beta chain). This clonotype appeared a few times. This receptor's antigen is unknown. It has no much larger one-base neighbor in the sample; base qualities were not kept. CDR1 and CDR2, per the germline V gene (reference sequence), are MNHEY and SMNVEV. The trim is 3 bases for V and 5 bases for J, with a gap of 13 bases between the germline ends. The CDR3 spans 14 residues, from the cysteine through the phenylalanine. Of all the DNA, just the CDR3 is kept, 42 bases in frame from base 1. PBMCs were isolated by Ficoll-Paque density gradient centrifugation. These data belong to a study of T-cell memory formation after mild COVID-19 (dated by TCRdb to the early 2020s). In the study overall: TCR sequence clusters from the two donors were largely donor specific. Two young, previously healthy adult volunteers, one female and one male, were included in the cohort. T-cell clones expanding and contracting after mild COVID-19 in a couple of donors were tracked by longitudinal TCRalpha and TCRbeta repertoire sequencing. Broad study findings and their caveats: Contracting CD4+ clones turned up mainly in the CM and EM memory subsets, whereas EMRA was where CD8+ clones were enriched. Some responding clones were found in pre-infection memory, which suggests that pre-existing cross-reactive memory T cells took part in the SARS-CoV-2 response. The second-wave clones that peaked on day 37 were not confirmed to be SARS-CoV-2 specific. From day 15 to 85, contracting clones showed balanced CD4/CD8 phenotypes, whereas a second wave of clones that expanded from day 15 to 37 leaned towards CD4+. Only two mild cases were covered by the study, and larger cohorts that include severe cases with pre-infection samples were considered necessary.

Reads for this sample came from an Illumina NovaSeq 6000. Using 5'RACE with constant-segment primers, TCRalpha and TCRbeta cDNA libraries were constructed, with sample barcodes and unique molecular identifiers added in the process. Trizol reagent was used to extract RNA from every sample. Amplification of the libraries took two PCR steps, and the second step added a second sample barcode plus Illumina TruSeq adapters. Sequencing of libraries was performed on an Illumina NovaSeq with 2 x 150 bp paired-end reads. On the authors' methods: Reads were demultiplexed and collapsed into UMI-guided consensus sequences with migec v1.2.7. Using mixcr v2.1.11, the UMI consensuses were aligned to TRA and TRB V and J templates and assembled into clonotypes. A clonotype was counted as expanded or contracted only if both edgeR and NoisET called the change significant, with noise models trained on biological replicates. For edgeR calls, the cutoffs were a false discovery rate-adjusted p below 0.01 and a log2 fold-change threshold of 1. As an exploratory analysis of dynamics, max-normalized trajectories of the 1000 most abundant clonotypes were examined with PCA combined with hierarchical clustering. Each responding clone was given a CD4 or CD8 phenotype based on the CD4+ and CD8+ repertoires, which had been sequenced separately. TCRdb reworked the public reads: Q25 trimming with fastp, MiXCR clone assembly, productive beta chains retained. Each record represents a unique CDR3 protein, reported with the most common genes and DNA among its rows. TCRdb's processing, not the study's, gives the V and J calls here. This sample holds some 82,000 distinct CDR3 sequences; 9.5% to 15% were observed only once. The leading ten clones occupy 35% to 50% of the sample.

The receptor comes from a young man who had mild COVID-19 (a few samples of this study predate the infection). The sample titles of this study are shuffled in the database, so cell type and time point are left out; the donor was told from shared clones. The chain is assembled from TRBV27 and TRBJ1-2, with TRBD1 as a weak D call on 5 bases. The sequenced material came from PBMCs or a T cell subset sorted from them (not recorded which). CDR3 protein: CASSFGREGYGYTF. The base sequence is TGTGCCAGCAGTTTTGGCAGGGAGGGGTATGGCTACACCTTC.